These 18 T cell receptor beta chains came from one sample sequenced in a study of blood T cell repertoires in COVID-19. Assay used: immunoSEQ multiplex PCR; TCRdb lists only in-frame clones, some missing. The sample holds roughly 280,000 clones; around 88% are singletons and the top ten take over 1.5%. The specimen sequenced was peripheral blood. These receptor sequences come from a man younger than 40 with active or convalescent COVID-19.

In this sample, this clone turned up a few times. The chain combines TRBV3-1 (or the pseudogene TRBV3-2) with TRBJ2-3; tentative D call: TRBD2 (6 bases). Trimming removed 0 bases at V and 0 bases at J, with 13 bases between. Germline V gives CDR1 LGHDT, CDR2 YNNKEL (reference sequence). The CDR3 sequence is 17 residues long. DNA for the CDR3: TGTGCCAGCAGCCAAGATAGGCGGGGTGCTAGCACAGATACGCAGTATTTT. Amino acid sequence: CASSQDRRGASTDTQYF.

This chain uses TRBV19 with TRBJ1-5, with a tentative D call TRBD1 (6 bases). This CDR3 spans 14 amino acids. Trimming removed 7 bases at V and 7 bases at J, with 17 bases between. From germline, CDR1 is LNHDA and CDR2 SQIVND (reference sequence). The DNA for the CDR3 is TGTGCCAGTAAAGCAGCGGGGGCAACCCAGCCCCAGCATTTT. Translation gives CASKAAGATQPQHF.

The chain couples TRBV5-8 to TRBJ1-6; D might be TRBD1 (5 bases). This CDR3 has 14 residues. V was cut by 5 bases and J by 9 bases, with 15 bases left in between. Per germline, CDR1 SGHTS and CDR2 YDEGEE. The CDR3 here is CASRWEGRASPLHF. The CDR3 bases are TGTGCCAGCAGATGGGAGGGGCGAGCTTCACCCCTCCACTTT. Variable domain in full (rest from reference TRBV5-8 and TRBJ1-6): EAGVTQSPTHLIKTRGQQATLRCSPISGHTSVYWYQQALGLGLQFLLWYDEGEERNRGNFPPRFSGRQFPNYSSELNVNALELEDSALYLCASRWEGRASPLHFGNGTRLTVT.

The rearrangement joins TRBV30 to TRBJ1-1, with unresolved D. The V gene lost 0 bases and the J gene lost 2 bases, with 7 bases spanning the gap. Germline V gives CDR1 GTSNPN, CDR2 SVGIG (reference sequence). The CDR3 extends over 13 amino acids. The CDR3 spells CAWSVERNTEAFF. CDR3 sequence (DNA): TGTGCCTGGAGTGTAGAGAGAAACACTGAAGCTTTCTTT.

This clone has just one count. V usage is TRBV9 and J usage is TRBJ1-2; D possibly corresponds to TRBD1 (6 bases). CDR1 is SGDLS, CDR2 YYNGEE, per germline. V was trimmed by 5 bases and J by 5 bases, leaving 13 bases between them. The CDR3 loop spans 13 amino acids. The DNA for the CDR3 is TGTGCCAGCAGTATTAAAGGGGGTTATGGCTACACCTTC. Translated: CASSIKGGYGYTF.

This clone was observed once. The same CDR3 arises from other DNA sequences in this sample as well. V and J are TRBV7-2 and TRBJ2-3, with D uncertain. Germline-derived CDR1 and CDR2 are SGHTA and FQGNSA. This CDR3 region has 13 residues. The V and J ends lost 1 base and 1 base respectively, with 3 bases between them. CDR3 region: CASSLVGTDTQYF. CDR3 sequence (DNA): TGTGCCAGCAGCTTAGTAGGCACAGATACGCAGTATTTT.

This clone has a single count. In DNA form, the CDR3 reads TGTGCCAGCAGTTCCGGACAGTCTGGAAACACCATATATTTT. It codes for CASSSGQSGNTIYF. The V gene is TRBV6-5, the J gene TRBJ1-3, with a tentative D call TRBD1 (6 bases). The CDR3 totals 14 residues. The germline gives CDR1 MNHEY, CDR2 SVGAGI. Trimming took 4 bases from V and 1 from J, leaving 8 bases between them.

This chain connects TRBV12-3 or TRBV12-4 to TRBJ2-2; D may be TRBD2 (5 bases). The CDR3 extends over 13 amino acids. V shed 2 bases and J shed 5 bases, with 6 bases lying between them. Here the CDR3 reads CASSLTGTGELFF. In nucleotides, the CDR3 is TGTGCCAGCAGTTTAACGGGAACCGGGGAGCTGTTTTTT.

This chain links TRBV28 with TRBJ1-1; a weak D match, TRBD1 (5 bases). Per the germline V gene, CDR1 is MDHEN and CDR2 is SYDVKM. CDR3 size: 14 residues. Trimming removed 7 bases at V and 1 base at J, with 13 bases between. The CDR3 reads CASNGPGGNTEAFF. For the CDR3, the DNA is TGTGCCAGCAACGGGCCCGGGGGGAACACTGAAGCTTTCTTT. Supplemented by reference TRBV28 and TRBJ1-1, the full variable domain reads DVKVTQSSRYLVKRTGEKVFLECVQDMDHENMFWYRQDPGLGLRLIYFSYDVKMKEKGDIPEGYSVSREKKERFSLILESASTNQTSMYLCASNGPGGNTEAFFGQGTRLTVV.

This clone occurred a few times. CDR3 protein: CASSKLGLPTYEQYF. The DNA for the CDR3 is TGCGCCAGCAGCAAGCTCGGACTCCCGACCTACGAGCAGTACTTC. This rearrangement joins TRBV5-1 to TRBJ2-7, with D possibly TRBD2 on 5 matching bases. The germline V gene has CDR1 SGHRS and CDR2 YFSETQ. V was shortened by 4 bases and J by 2 bases, with 16 bases between the two germline ends. The CDR3 has 15 amino acids.

This chain links TRBV11-2 with TRBJ1-6; the D is unclear. The ends were cut back, 4 bases at V and 7 bases at J, with 14 bases in the middle. Germline V lookup: CDR1 SGHAT, CDR2 FQNNGV. This CDR3 region has 15 residues. CDR3 bases: TGTGCCAGCAGCTGGAGCCCCGGAGGAAATTCACCCCTCCACTTT. Its protein is CASSWSPGGNSPLHF.

The rearrangement joins TRBV5-4 to TRBJ2-5; 10 nucleotides line up with TRBD2. The CDR3 spans 12 residues. Germline CDR1 is SGHNT and CDR2 is YYREEE (reference sequence). J was trimmed by 5 bases and V by 7 bases; bases with no gene match: 2. CDR3 loop: CASGAGGETQYF. For the CDR3, the DNA is TGTGCCAGCGGAGCGGGGGGGGAGACCCAGTACTTC. Based on the CDR3 plus reference TRBV5-4 and TRBJ2-5, the full variable domain is ETGVTQSPTHLIKTRGQQVTLRCSSQSGHNTVSWYQQALGQGPQFIFQYYREEENGRGNFPPRFSGLQFPNYSSELNVNALELDDSALYLCASGAGGETQYFGPGTRLLVL.

The chain uses TRBV11-2 and TRBJ1-3; 8 bases align to TRBD1. V trimming: 3 bases; J trimming: 2 bases; junction bases outside the gene matches: 0. The CDR3 contains 14 residues. Looked up from germline, CDR1 is SGHAT and CDR2 is FQNNGV. The CDR3, as DNA: TGTGCCAGCAGCTTGACAGGGGCTGGAAACACCATATATTTT. Protein product: CASSLTGAGNTIYF.

The J gene is TRBJ1-5, the V gene TRBV6-6, with unresolved D. V was trimmed by 7 bases and J by 2 bases, leaving 6 bases between them. The CDR3 runs to 12 residues. Germline CDR1 and CDR2: MNHNY and SVGAGI (reference sequence). CDR3 in amino acids: CASTQGNQPQHF. In DNA, the CDR3 is TGTGCCAGCACCCAGGGCAATCAGCCCCAGCATTTT.

The DNA for the CDR3 is TGTGCCAGCAGTGCCGGGACAGGGGGCTGGGCCGGGGAGCTGTTTTTT. Amino acids: CASSAGTGGWAGELFF. J is TRBJ2-2 and V is TRBV6-1, with 12 bases matching TRBD1. This CDR3 spans 16 amino acids. CDR1 is MNHNS, CDR2 SASEGT, per germline. The V gene end was trimmed by 4 bases and the J gene end by 6 bases; junction bases not matched to a gene: 6.

This clone was seen a few times. The J gene is TRBJ2-1, the V gene TRBV9; D is perhaps TRBD2 (5 bases). There are 14 residues in the CDR3. Trimming stripped 0 bases from V and 10 bases from J, with 14 bases between. The V gene's germline CDR1 is SGDLS and CDR2 YYNGEE. The CDR3 nucleotides are TGTGCCAGCAGCGTAGACGGTAGCGACCACGAGCAGTTCTTC. This codes for CASSVDGSDHEQFF. The full variable domain, completed using reference TRBV9 and TRBJ2-1, is DSGVTQTPKHLITATGQRVTLRCSPRSGDLSVYWYQQSLDQGLQFLIQYYNGEERAKGNILERFSAQQFPDLHSELNLSSLELGDSALYFCASSVDGSDHEQFFGPGTRLTVL.

The rearrangement links TRBV18 to TRBJ1-4, with a tentative D call TRBD1 (6 bases). Trimming cost V 2 bases and J 6 bases, with 13 bases left between them. CDR3 length: 15 residues. CDR1 is KGHSH and CDR2 is LQKENI in the germline V gene. The CDR3 loop reads CASSPSGGAYEKLFF. The CDR3 DNA reads TGTGCCAGCTCACCATCGGGGGGCGCGTATGAAAAACTGTTTTTT.

J is TRBJ1-2 and V is TRBV5-1, with 10 bases identical to TRBD1. This CDR3 has 13 amino acids. Per germline, CDR1 SGHRS and CDR2 YFSETQ. Losses at the gene ends were 3 bases for V and 8 bases for J; bases not matched to a gene: 4. The CDR3 region has the DNA TGCGCCAGCAGCTCCGGGACAGGGGTCGGCTACACCTTC. Translated, it gives CASSSGTGVGYTF.